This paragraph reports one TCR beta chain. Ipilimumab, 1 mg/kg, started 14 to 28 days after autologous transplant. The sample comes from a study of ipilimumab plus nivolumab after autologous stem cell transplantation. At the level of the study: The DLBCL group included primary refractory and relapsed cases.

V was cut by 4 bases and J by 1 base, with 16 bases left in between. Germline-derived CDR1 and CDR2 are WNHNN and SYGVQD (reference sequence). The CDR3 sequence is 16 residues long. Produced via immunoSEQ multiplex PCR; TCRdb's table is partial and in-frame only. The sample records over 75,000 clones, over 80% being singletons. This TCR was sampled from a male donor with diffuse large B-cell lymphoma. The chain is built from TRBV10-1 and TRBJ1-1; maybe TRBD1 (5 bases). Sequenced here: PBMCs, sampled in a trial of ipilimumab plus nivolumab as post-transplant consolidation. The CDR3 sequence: CASSGWGTKGNTEAFF. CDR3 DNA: TGCGCCAGCAGTGGATGGGGGACCAAGGGGAACACTGAAGCTTTCTTT.